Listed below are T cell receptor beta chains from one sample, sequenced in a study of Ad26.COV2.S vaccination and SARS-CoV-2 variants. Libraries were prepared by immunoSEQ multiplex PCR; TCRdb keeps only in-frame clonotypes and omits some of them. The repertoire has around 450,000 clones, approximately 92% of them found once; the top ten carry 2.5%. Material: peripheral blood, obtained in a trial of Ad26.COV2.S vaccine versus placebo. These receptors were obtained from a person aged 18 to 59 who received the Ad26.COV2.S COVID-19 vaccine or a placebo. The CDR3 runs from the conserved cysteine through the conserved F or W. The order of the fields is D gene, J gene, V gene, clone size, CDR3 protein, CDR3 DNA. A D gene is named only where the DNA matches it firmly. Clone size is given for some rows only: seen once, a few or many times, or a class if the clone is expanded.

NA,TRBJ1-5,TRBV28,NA,CASSFDGYQPQHF,TGTGCCAGCAGTTTTGATGGGTATCAGCCCCAGCATTTT
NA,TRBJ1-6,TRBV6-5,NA,CASGLSLRSPLHF,TGTGCCAGCGGGCTCAGTCTTCGGTCACCCCTCCACTTT
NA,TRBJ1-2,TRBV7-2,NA,CASSLYRGGQSGYTF,TGTGCCAGCAGCTTATACCGCGGAGGCCAATCTGGCTACACCTTC
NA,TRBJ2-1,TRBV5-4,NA,CASSPRGPSYNEQFF,TGTGCCAGCAGCCCCCGTGGGCCTTCCTACAATGAGCAGTTCTTC
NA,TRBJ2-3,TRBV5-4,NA,CASSWPGHLTDTQYF,TGTGCCAGCAGCTGGCCGGGACACCTCACAGATACGCAGTATTTT
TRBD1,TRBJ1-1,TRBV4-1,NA,CASSLEQGYTEAFF,TGCGCCAGCAGCCTGGAACAGGGGTACACTGAAGCTTTCTTT
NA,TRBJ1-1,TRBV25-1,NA,CASSERGNMNTEAFF,TGTGCCAGCAGTGAACGGGGCAATATGAACACTGAAGCTTTCTTT
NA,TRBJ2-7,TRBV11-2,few,CASSRGRVYEQYF,TGTGCCAGCAGCCGCGGACGGGTCTACGAGCAGTACTTC
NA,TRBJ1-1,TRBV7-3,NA,CASSKETGGYTEAFF,TGTGCCAGCAGTAAAGAGACGGGGGGTTACACTGAAGCTTTCTTT
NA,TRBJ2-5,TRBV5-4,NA,CASRGALGRQETQYF,TGTGCCAGCAGGGGGGCCCTCGGGCGACAAGAGACCCAGTACTTC
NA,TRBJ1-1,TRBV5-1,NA,CASSRPELNTEAFF,TGCGCCAGCAGCCGCCCTGAACTCAACACTGAAGCTTTCTTT
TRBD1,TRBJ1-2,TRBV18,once,CASSIRQGALAGYTF,TGTGCCAGCTCAATTCGACAGGGGGCGCTGGCTGGCTACACCTTC
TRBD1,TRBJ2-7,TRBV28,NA,CASSPRGRDEQYF,TGTGCCAGCAGCCCCAGGGGGCGGGACGAGCAGTACTTC
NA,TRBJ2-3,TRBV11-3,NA,CASSLDSAGELTQYF,TGTGCCAGCAGCTTAGATTCGGCAGGGGAGCTTACGCAGTATTTT
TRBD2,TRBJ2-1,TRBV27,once,CASSFLGLALNEQFF,TGTGCCAGCAGTTTTTTAGGACTAGCGCTCAATGAGCAGTTCTTC
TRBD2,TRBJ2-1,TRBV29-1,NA,CSVWTSGHTYNEQFF,TGCAGCGTTTGGACTAGCGGGCATACTTACAATGAGCAGTTCTTC
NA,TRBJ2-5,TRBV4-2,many,CASSQVVGLEGGGETQYF,TGTGCCAGCAGCCAAGTGGTCGGACTTGAGGGGGGAGGAGAGACCCAGTACTTC
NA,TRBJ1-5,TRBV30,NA,CAWRKKAAGNQPQHF,TGTGCCTGGAGGAAAAAGGCGGCGGGAAATCAGCCCCAGCATTTT
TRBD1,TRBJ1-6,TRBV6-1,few,CASSERQGYSPLHF,TGTGCCAGCAGTGAAAGACAGGGTTATTCACCCCTCCACTTT
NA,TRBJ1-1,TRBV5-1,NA,CASSSENGRGTEAFF,TGCGCCAGCAGCTCCGAAAATGGTAGGGGCACTGAAGCTTTCTTT
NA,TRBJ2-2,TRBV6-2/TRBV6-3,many,CASSYSVPGELFF,TGTGCCAGCAGTTACTCAGTCCCCGGGGAGCTGTTTTTT
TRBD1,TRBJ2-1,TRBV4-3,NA,CASSQTGGYNEQFF,TGCGCCAGCAGCCAGACAGGGGGATACAATGAGCAGTTCTTC
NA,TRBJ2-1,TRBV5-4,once,CASRSGTYSYNEQFF,TGTGCCAGCAGATCGGGGACTTACTCCTACAATGAGCAGTTCTTC
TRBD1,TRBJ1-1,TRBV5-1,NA,CASSRDSPFDTEAFF,TGCGCCAGCAGCCGGGACAGTCCCTTCGACACTGAAGCTTTCTTT
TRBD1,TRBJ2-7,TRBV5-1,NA,CASSTGTGLYEQYF,TGCGCCAGCAGCACCGGGACAGGGCTTTACGAGCAGTACTTC
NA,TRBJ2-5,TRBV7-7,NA,CASSLRLVSGETQYF,TGTGCCAGCAGCCTGAGACTAGTAAGCGGAGAGACCCAGTACTTC
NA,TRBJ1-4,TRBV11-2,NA,CASSLILQGMGEKLFF,TGTGCCAGCAGCTTAATACTACAGGGTATGGGAGAAAAACTGTTTTTT
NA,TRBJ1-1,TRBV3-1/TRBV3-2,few,CASSATVNTEAFF,TGTGCCAGCAGCGCGACAGTTAACACTGAAGCTTTCTTT
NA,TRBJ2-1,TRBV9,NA,CASSVGISSYYNEQFF,TGTGCCAGCAGCGTAGGGATATCCTCCTACTACAATGAGCAGTTCTTC
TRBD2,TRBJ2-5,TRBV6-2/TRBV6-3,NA,CASSFDQRGDPQETQYF,TGTGCCAGCAGCTTTGATCAGCGGGGGGACCCACAAGAGACCCAGTACTTC
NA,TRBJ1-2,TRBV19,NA,CASSIAGRRDGYTF,TGTGCCAGTAGTATTGCAGGGAGGAGGGATGGCTACACCTTC
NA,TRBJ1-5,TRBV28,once,CASSLPSQPQHF,TGTGCCAGCAGTTTACCTTCACAGCCCCAGCATTTT
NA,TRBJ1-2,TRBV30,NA,CAWSRFRGPYGYTF,TGTGCCTGGAGCCGTTTCAGGGGCCCTTATGGCTACACCTTC
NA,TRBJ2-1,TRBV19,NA,CASSIIQGRGEQFF,TGTGCCAGTAGTATAATACAGGGGAGGGGGGAGCAGTTCTTC
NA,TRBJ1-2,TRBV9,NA,CASSVPGEFTF,TGTGCCAGCAGCGTCCCAGGGGAATTCACCTTC
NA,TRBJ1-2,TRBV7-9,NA,CASSFVRDYGYTF,TGTGCCAGCAGCTTTGTCCGGGACTATGGCTACACCTTC
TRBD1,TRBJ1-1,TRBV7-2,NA,CASSSRGRGHTEAFF,TGTGCCAGCAGCTCGCGCGGCAGGGGGCATACTGAAGCTTTCTTT
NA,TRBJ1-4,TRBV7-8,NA,CASSPDDEKLFF,TGTGCCAGCAGCCCCGATGACGAAAAACTGTTTTTT
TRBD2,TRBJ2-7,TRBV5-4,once,CASSPIAGQSSYEQYF,TGTGCCAGCAGCCCCATAGCGGGCCAGAGCTCCTACGAGCAGTACTTC
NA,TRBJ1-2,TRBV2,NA,CASSGSQGTYGYTF,TGTGCCAGCAGTGGTTCCCAGGGTACCTATGGCTACACCTTC
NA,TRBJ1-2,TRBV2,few,CARRGYTF,TGTGCCAGGAGAGGCTACACCTTC
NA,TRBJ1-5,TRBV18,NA,CASSPGSPYQPQHF,TGTGCCAGCTCACCAGGGTCCCCTTATCAGCCCCAGCATTTT
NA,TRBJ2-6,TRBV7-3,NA,CASSPTHRSSGANVLTF,TGTGCCAGCAGCCCAACTCACAGATCCTCTGGGGCCAACGTCCTGACTTTC
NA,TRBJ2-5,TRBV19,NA,CASSRLGEAVRTQYF,TGTGCCAGTAGCCGACTGGGGGAAGCGGTACGGACCCAGTACTTC
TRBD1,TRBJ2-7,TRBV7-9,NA,CASSLKGTGGYEQYF,TGTGCCAGCAGCTTAAAAGGGACAGGGGGGTACGAGCAGTACTTC
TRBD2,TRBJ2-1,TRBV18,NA,CASSPTSGRDEQFF,TGTGCCAGCTCACCGACTAGCGGGAGGGATGAGCAGTTCTTC
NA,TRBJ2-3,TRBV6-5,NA,CASSLGTYTDTQYF,TGTGCCAGCAGTTTAGGGACTTACACAGATACGCAGTATTTT
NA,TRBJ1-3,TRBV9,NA,CASSFGVSGNTIYF,TGTGCCAGCAGCTTTGGGGTGTCTGGAAACACCATATATTTT
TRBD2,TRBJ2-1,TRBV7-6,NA,CASSAHVLAGGGNEQFF,TGTGCCAGCAGCGCCCATGTCTTAGCGGGAGGGGGAAATGAGCAGTTCTTC
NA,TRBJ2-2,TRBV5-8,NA,CASSSYPGPADAGELFF,TGTGCCAGCAGCTCCTACCCGGGACCCGCCGACGCCGGGGAGCTGTTTTTT
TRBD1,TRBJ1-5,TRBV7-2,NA,CASSLSGTGGSQPQHF,TGTGCCAGCAGCCTTTCCGGGACAGGGGGTTCTCAGCCCCAGCATTTT